The entry below gives a single TCR beta chain sequence along with its context. Its antigen is currently unknown. The TCR cDNA carried a universal primer site and UMIs from 5'RACE template switching. TCRdb fed the 5' RACE reads into MiXCR, producing one record per CDR3 protein. The repertoire holds over 250,000 distinct CDR3 sequences, roughly 4% seen once, with around 23% in the top ten. This entry belongs to a study of T cells after yellow fever vaccination. General study points: The secondary response showed a weaker magnitude and a faster peak, day 5 versus 15. Booster samples showed a return of most primary-vaccination clones (around 95% CD4, around 88% CD8).

V lost 0 bases and J 4 bases, leaving 10 bases between the germline ends. The length of the CDR3 is 14 residues. Looked up from germline, CDR1 is SGDLS and CDR2 is YYNGEE. This material consisted of PBMCs, taken 5 days after the yellow fever booster vaccination. The V and J genes are TRBV9 and TRBJ2-5; D is possibly TRBD1 or TRBD2 (6 bases each). This receptor was obtained from a man aged 18 to 30 who received the YFV17D yellow fever vaccine. The CDR3 nucleotides read TGTGCCAGCAGCGTAGGTCCGGGGGCAGAGACCCAGTACTTC. Residues: CASSVGPGAETQYF.